What follows is one T cell receptor (beta chain) and its context. Its antigen is unidentified. The sample is drawn from a study of Ad26.COV2.S vaccination and SARS-CoV-2 variants. Study conclusions and caveats: Similar non-spike TCR breadth was observed in recipients of vaccine and of placebo. People given the vaccine had a wider spike-specific TCR breadth than placebo recipients did. CD8+ and CD4+ T cells specific for spike reportedly responded with substantial breadth after vaccination.

Germline V lookup: CDR1 MDHEN, CDR2 SYDVKM. The CDR3 is 12 amino acids. V dropped 8 bases and J dropped 7 bases, with 14 bases sitting between them. Here immunoSEQ multiplex PCR was the method, and the copy in TCRdb shows in-frame clones only, minus some. Of around 94,000 clones listed, around 80% were seen once; the top ten hold around a sixth. V and J are TRBV28 and TRBJ2-5, with D possibly called TRBD1 or TRBD2 (5 bases each). This clonotype was sampled from a human donor who had recovered from COVID-19. Sequenced material: peripheral blood, taken after recovery from COVID-19. The CDR3 sequence: CASDERGGTQYF. CDR3 coding DNA: TGTGCCAGCGATGAGAGGGGCGGGACCCAGTACTTC.